Here is one TCR beta chain with its context. The CDR3 consists of 13 residues. V was clipped by 3 bases and J by 3 bases, with 11 bases between them. Germline lookup yields CDR1 GTSNPN and CDR2 SVGIG (reference sequence). This sample is part of a study of T cell changes during pregnancy in multiple sclerosis. The method was immunoSEQ multiplex PCR; TCRdb's version includes in-frame clones alone and lacks a portion of them. The sample comprises about 110,000 clones, under 95% of which are singletons, and less than 2% rests with the top ten. This clonotype was sampled from a female donor with multiple sclerosis, enrolled in a pregnancy study. This specimen was peripheral blood, taken before pregnancy. The gene calls are TRBV30 and TRBJ1-2; D is unclear. The CDR3 region has the DNA TGTGCCTGGAGGGGCGACCGCGACTATGGCTACACCTTC. Its protein product is CAWRGDRDYGYTF.